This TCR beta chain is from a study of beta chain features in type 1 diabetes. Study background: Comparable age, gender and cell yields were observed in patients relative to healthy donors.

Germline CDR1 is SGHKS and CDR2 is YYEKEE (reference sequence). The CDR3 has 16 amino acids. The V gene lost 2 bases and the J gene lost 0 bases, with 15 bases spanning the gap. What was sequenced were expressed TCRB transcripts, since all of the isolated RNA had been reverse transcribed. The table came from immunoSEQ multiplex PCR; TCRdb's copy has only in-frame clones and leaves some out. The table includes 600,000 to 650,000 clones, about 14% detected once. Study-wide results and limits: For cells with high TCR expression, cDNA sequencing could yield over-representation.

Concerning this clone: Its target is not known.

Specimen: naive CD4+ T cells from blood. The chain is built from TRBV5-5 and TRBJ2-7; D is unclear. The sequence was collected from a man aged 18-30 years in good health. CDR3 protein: CASSLLWVTSSYEQYF. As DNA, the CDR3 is TGTGCCAGCAGCTTACTTTGGGTAACCAGCTCCTACGAGCAGTACTTC.